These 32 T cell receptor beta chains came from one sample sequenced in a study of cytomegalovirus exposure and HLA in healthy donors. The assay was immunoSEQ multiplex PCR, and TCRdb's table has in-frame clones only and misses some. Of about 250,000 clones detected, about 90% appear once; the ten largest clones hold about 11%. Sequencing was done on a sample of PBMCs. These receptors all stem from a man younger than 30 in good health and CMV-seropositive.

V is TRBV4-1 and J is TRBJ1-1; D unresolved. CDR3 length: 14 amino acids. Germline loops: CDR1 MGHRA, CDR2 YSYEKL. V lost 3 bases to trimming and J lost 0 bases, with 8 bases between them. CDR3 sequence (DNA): TGCGCCAGCAGCCAGGACCTCATGAACACTGAAGCTTTCTTT. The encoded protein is CASSQDLMNTEAFF.

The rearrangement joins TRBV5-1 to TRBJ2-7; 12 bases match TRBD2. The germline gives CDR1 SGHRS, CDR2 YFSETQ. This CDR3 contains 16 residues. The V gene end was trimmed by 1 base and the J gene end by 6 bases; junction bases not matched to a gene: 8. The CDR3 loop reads CASSLTLAGGPLEQYF. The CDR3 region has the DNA TGCGCCAGCAGCTTGACCCTAGCGGGAGGGCCGCTCGAGCAGTACTTC. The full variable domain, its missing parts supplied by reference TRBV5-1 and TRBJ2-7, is KAGVTQTPRYLIKTRGQQVTLSCSPISGHRSVSWYQQTPGQGLQFLFEYFSETQRNKGNFPGRFSGRQFSNSRSEMNVSTLELGDSALYLCASSLTLAGGPLEQYFGPGTRLTVT.

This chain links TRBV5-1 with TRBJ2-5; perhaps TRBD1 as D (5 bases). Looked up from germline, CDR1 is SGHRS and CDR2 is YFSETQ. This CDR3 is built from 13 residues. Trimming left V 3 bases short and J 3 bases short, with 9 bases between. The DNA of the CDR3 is TGCGCCAGCAGCTATGTGACAGAAGAGACCCAGTACTTC. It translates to CASSYVTEETQYF.

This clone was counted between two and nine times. CDR3 sequence reads: CASGVSQETQYF. The CDR3 nucleotides read TGTGCCAGCGGGGTTAGCCAAGAGACCCAGTACTTC. The V gene is TRBV5-4, the J gene TRBJ2-5; D is ambiguous. CDR1 and CDR2 (germline): SGHNT, YYREEE (reference sequence). The CDR3 covers 12 residues. V gave up 7 bases and J gave up 1 base, with 8 bases separating them.

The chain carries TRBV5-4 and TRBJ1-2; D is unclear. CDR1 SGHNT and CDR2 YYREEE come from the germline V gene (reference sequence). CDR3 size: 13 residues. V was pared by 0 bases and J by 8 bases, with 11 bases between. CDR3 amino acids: CASSLEKDRGYTF. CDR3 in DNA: TGTGCCAGCAGCTTGGAGAAGGATCGCGGCTACACCTTC.

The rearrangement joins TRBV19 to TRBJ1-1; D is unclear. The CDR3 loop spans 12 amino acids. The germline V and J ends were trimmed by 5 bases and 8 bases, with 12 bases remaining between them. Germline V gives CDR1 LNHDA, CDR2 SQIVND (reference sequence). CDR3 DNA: TGTGCCAGTAGTTCCAGAGATTTCGAAGCTTTCTTT. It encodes CASSSRDFEAFF.

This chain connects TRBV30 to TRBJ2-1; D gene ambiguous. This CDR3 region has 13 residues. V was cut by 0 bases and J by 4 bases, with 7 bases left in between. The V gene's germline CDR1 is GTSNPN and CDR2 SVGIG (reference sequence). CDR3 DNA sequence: TGTGCCTGGAGTGTTCTGGTTTACAATGAGCAGTTCTTC. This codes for CAWSVLVYNEQFF.

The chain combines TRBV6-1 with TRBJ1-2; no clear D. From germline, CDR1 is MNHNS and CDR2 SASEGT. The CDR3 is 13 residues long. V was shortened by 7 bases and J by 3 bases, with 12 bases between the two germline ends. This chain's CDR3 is CASKAKGYYGYTF. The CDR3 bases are TGTGCCAGCAAGGCGAAAGGATACTATGGCTACACCTTC.

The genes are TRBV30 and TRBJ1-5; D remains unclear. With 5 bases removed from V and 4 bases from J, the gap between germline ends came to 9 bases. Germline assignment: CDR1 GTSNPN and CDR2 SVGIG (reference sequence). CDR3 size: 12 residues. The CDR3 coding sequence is TGTGCCTGGGGTCCTAAGAATCAGCCCCAGCATTTT. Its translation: CAWGPKNQPQHF. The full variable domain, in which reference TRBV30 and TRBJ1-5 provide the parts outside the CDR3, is SQTIHQWPATLVQPVGSPLSLECTVEGTSNPNLYWYRQAAGRGLQLLFYSVGIGQISSEVPQNLSASRPQDRQFILSSKKLLLSDSGFYLCAWGPKNQPQHFGDGTRLSIL.

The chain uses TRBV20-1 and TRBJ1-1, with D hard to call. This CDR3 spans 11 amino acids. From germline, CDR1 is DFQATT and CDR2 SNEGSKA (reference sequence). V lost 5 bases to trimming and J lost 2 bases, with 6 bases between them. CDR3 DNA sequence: TGCAGTGCTTTAGATAACACTGAAGCTTTCTTT. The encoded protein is CSALDNTEAFF.

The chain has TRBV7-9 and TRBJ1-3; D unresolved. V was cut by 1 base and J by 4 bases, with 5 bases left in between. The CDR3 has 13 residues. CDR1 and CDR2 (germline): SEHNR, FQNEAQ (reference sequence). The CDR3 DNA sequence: TGTGCCAGCAGCTTAGTAGAGGGAAACACCATATATTTT. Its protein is CASSLVEGNTIYF.

The CDR3 spells CASSLGGQQETQYF. The CDR3 DNA reads as TGCGCCAGCAGCTTGGGGGGACAGCAAGAGACCCAGTACTTC. The J gene is TRBJ2-5, the V gene TRBV5-1; 7 bases are shared with TRBD1. This CDR3 region has 14 residues. The germline CDR1 and CDR2 sequences are SGHRS and YFSETQ. J was trimmed by 2 bases and V by 0 bases; bases with no gene match: 1.

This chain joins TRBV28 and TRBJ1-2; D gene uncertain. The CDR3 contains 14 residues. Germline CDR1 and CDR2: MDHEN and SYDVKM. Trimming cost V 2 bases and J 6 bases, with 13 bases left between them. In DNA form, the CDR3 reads TGTGCCAGCAGTTTAGGCAGGTTTTCAGATGGCTACACCTTC. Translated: CASSLGRFSDGYTF.

The CDR3 sequence is CSVEGRGLETQYF. The CDR3 DNA reads as TGCAGCGTTGAGGGCAGGGGGCTGGAGACCCAGTACTTC. This chain connects TRBV29-1 to TRBJ2-5, with 8 nucleotides matching TRBD1. The CDR3 extends over 13 amino acids. Germline CDR1 reads SQVTM; CDR2 reads ANQGSEA. With 3 bases clipped from V and 5 bases from J, the junction kept 5 bases outside the gene matches. The full variable domain, rest sourced from reference TRBV29-1 and TRBJ2-5, is SAVISQKPSRDICQRGTSLTIQCQVDSQVTMMFWYRQQPGQSLTLIATANQGSEATYESGFVIDKFPISRPNLTFSTLTVSNMSPEDSSIYLCSVEGRGLETQYFGPGTRLLVL.

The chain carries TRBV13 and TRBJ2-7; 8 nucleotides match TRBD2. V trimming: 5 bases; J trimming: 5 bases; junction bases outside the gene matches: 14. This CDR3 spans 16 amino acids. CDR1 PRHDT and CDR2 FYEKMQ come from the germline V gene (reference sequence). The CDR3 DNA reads TGTGCCAGCAGCCGATTGCCAGCGGGAGCTGTGGACGAGCAGTACTTC. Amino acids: CASSRLPAGAVDEQYF.

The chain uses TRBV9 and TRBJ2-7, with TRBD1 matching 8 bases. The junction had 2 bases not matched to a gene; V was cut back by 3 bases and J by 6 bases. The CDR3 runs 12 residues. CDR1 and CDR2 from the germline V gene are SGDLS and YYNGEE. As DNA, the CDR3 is TGTGCCAGCAGCGGGACAGGGCTCGAGCAGTACTTC. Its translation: CASSGTGLEQYF.

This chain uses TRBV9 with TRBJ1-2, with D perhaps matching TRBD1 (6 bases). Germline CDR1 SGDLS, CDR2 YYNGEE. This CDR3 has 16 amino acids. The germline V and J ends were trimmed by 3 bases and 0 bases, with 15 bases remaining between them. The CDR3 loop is CASSASTGNANYGYTF. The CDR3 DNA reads TGTGCCAGCAGCGCCAGCACAGGGAACGCTAACTATGGCTACACCTTC.

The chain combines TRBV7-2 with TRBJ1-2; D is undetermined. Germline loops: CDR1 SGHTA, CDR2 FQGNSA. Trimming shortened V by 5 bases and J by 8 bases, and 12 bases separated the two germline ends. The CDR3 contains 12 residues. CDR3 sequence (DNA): TGTGCCAGCAGCCCCGTTGTCTGGGGCTACACCTTC. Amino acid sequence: CASSPVVWGYTF.

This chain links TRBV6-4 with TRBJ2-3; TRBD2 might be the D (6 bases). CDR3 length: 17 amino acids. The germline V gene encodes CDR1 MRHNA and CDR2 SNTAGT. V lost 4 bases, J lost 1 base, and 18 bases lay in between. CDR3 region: CASSARGWEDGTDTQYF. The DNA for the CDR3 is TGTGCCAGCAGTGCTCGAGGTTGGGAGGACGGCACAGATACGCAGTATTTT.

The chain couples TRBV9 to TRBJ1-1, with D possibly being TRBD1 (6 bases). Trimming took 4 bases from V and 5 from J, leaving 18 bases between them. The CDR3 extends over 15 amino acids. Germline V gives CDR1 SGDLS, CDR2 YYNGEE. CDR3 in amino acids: CASSPVGGLRTEAFF. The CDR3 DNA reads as TGTGCCAGCAGCCCCGTGGGGGGCCTTAGGACTGAAGCTTTCTTT. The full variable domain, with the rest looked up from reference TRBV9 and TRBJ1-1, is DSGVTQTPKHLITATGQRVTLRCSPRSGDLSVYWYQQSLDQGLQFLIQYYNGEERAKGNILERFSAQQFPDLHSELNLSSLELGDSALYFCASSPVGGLRTEAFFGQGTRLTVV.

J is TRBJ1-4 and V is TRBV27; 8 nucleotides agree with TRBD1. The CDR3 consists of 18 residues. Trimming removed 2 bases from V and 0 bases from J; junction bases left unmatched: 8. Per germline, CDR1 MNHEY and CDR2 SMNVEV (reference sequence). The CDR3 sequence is CASSLVGTGTATNEKLFF. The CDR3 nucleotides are TGTGCCAGCAGTTTAGTCGGGACAGGAACCGCAACTAATGAAAAACTGTTTTTT.

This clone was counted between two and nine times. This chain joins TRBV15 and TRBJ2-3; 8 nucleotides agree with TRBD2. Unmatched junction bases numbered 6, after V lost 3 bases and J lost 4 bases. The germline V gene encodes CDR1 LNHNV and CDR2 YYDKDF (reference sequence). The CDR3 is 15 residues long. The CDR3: CATSRTSDGSDTQYF. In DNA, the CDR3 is TGTGCCACCAGCAGGACTAGCGATGGGTCAGATACGCAGTATTTT.

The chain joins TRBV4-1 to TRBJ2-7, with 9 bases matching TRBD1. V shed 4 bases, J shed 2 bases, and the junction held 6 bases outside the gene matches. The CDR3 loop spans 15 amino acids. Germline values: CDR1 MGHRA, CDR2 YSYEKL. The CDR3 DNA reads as TGCGCCAGCAGCCCAGACAGGGGGGTAACCTACGAGCAGTACTTC. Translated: CASSPDRGVTYEQYF.

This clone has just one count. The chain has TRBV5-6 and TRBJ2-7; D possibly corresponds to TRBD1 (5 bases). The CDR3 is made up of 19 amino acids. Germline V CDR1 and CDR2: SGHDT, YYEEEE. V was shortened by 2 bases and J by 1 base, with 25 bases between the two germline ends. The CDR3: CASSFWSARVPTTSYEQYF. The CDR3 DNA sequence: TGTGCCAGCAGCTTTTGGTCCGCCAGGGTGCCTACCACGTCCTACGAGCAGTACTTC. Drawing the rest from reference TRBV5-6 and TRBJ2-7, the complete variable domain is DAGVTQSPTHLIKTRGQQVTLRCSPKSGHDTVSWYQQALGQGPQFIFQYYEEEERQRGNFPDRFSGHQFPNYSSELNVNALLLGDSALYLCASSFWSARVPTTSYEQYFGPGTRLTVT.

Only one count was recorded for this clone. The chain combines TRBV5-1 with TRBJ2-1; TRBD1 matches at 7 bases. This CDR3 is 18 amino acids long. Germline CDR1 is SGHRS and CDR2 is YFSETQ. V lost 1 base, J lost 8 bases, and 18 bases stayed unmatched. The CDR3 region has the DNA TGCGCCAGCAGCTTGAGAAAGGGGGCGTTGGGGAATAGGGATGAGCAGTTCTTC. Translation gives CASSLRKGALGNRDEQFF.

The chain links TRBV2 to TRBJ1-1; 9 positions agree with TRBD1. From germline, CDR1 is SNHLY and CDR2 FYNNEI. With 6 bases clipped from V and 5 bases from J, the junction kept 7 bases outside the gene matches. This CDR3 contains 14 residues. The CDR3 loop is CASRTLDRGTEAFF. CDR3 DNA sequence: TGTGCCAGCAGGACATTGGACAGGGGTACTGAAGCTTTCTTT.

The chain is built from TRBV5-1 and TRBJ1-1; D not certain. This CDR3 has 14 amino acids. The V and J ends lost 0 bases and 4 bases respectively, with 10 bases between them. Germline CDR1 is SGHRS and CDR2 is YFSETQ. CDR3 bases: TGCGCCAGCAGCTTGGTACGGAGAAGCACTGAAGCTTTCTTT. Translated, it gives CASSLVRRSTEAFF.

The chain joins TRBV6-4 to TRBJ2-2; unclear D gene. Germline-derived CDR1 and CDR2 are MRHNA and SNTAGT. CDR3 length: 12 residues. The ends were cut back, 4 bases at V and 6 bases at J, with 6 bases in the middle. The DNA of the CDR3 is TGTGCCAGCAGTGGCCTACCCGGGGAGCTGTTTTTT. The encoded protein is CASSGLPGELFF.

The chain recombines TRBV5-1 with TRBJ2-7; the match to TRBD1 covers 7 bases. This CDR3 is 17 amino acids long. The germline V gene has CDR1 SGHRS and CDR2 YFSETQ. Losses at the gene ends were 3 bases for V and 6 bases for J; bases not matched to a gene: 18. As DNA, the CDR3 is TGCGCCAGCAGCTCACGCGCTTCCGGGACAGAACCCCTCGAGCAGTACTTC. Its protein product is CASSSRASGTEPLEQYF.

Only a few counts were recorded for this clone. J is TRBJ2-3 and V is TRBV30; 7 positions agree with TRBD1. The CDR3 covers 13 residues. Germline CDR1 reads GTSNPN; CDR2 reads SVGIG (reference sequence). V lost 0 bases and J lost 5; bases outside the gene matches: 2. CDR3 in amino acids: CAWSVQGLDTQYF. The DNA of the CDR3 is TGTGCCTGGAGTGTACAGGGGTTAGATACGCAGTATTTT.

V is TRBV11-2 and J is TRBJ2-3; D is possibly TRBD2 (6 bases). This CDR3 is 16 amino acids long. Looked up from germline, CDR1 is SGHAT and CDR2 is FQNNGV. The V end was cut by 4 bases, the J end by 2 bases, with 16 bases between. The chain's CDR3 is CASSSGTLKNTDTQYF. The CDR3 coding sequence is TGTGCCAGCAGCTCCGGGACTCTCAAGAACACAGATACGCAGTATTTT.

This chain's CDR3 is CASSDRRGQNTEAFF. The CDR3 DNA reads TGTGCCAGCAGCGACCGCAGGGGGCAGAACACTGAAGCTTTCTTT. This sequence joins TRBV9 and TRBJ1-1; 8 positions agree with TRBD1. V trimming: 3 bases; J trimming: 1 base; junction bases outside the gene matches: 5. Germline assignment: CDR1 SGDLS and CDR2 YYNGEE. The length of the CDR3 is 15 residues.